This T cell receptor beta chain was retrieved from a study of cytomegalovirus exposure and HLA in healthy donors. CDR1 LGHNA and CDR2 YNFKEQ come from the germline V gene. This CDR3 is 16 amino acids long. Trimming shortened V by 1 base and J by 1 base, and 12 bases separated the two germline ends. This clone has only a few counts. 13 Jbeta primers and 60 Vbeta primers were used for the PCR. Using immunoSEQ multiplex PCR, the repertoire was profiled, and TCRdb retains in-frame clones only, with some absent. The data contain around 170,000 clones, around 77% of them singletons. The TCR was taken from a middle-aged man in good health and CMV-seronegative. The specimen sequenced was PBMCs. The rearrangement links TRBV4-2 to TRBJ2-3; D is perhaps TRBD2 (7 bases). The CDR3 loop is CASSQVGGGGTDTQYF. The DNA of the CDR3 is TGTGCCAGCAGCCAAGTAGGGGGAGGGGGCACAGATACGCAGTATTTT.